The 32 T cell receptor beta chains presented below share a single source sample, sequenced in a study of response to subunit inactivated influenza vaccine. Via MiXCR, TCRdb re-called the RT-PCR reads, giving one row per CDR3 protein. The table has 600,000 to 850,000 distinct CDR3 sequences, 12% to 15% seen once. The specimen was PBMCs from blood, collected 14 to 15 days before vaccination. These receptor sequences come from a man in his forties or fifties who received an inactivated influenza vaccine.

This sequence joins TRBV5-1 and TRBJ2-1; D possibly uses TRBD1 or TRBD2 (6 bases each). Trimming removed 2 bases at V and 0 bases at J, with 15 bases between. The CDR3 is 17 residues long. The germline gives CDR1 SGHRS, CDR2 YFSETQ. This chain's CDR3 is CASSLETGANSYNEQFF. The DNA for the CDR3 is TGCGCCAGCAGCTTAGAAACGGGGGCCAACTCCTACAATGAGCAGTTCTTC.

The table lists this clonotype with a few counts. V usage is TRBV5-6 and J usage is TRBJ2-7; either TRBD1 or TRBD2 may fit D (5 bases each). The CDR3 loop spans 17 amino acids. V was trimmed by 2 bases and J by 2 bases, leaving 20 bases between them. CDR1 is SGHDT and CDR2 is YYEEEE in the germline V gene. DNA of the CDR3: TGTGCCAGCAGCTTCTTAGTTATGGGGGATATCGCCTACGAGCAGTACTTC. This gives the protein CASSFLVMGDIAYEQYF.

This sequence joins TRBV6-1 and TRBJ1-1; tentative D call: TRBD1 (5 bases). V was pared by 3 bases and J by 6 bases, with 14 bases between. Germline V gene sequence: CDR1 MNHNS, CDR2 SASEGT. The length of the CDR3 is 14 residues. Written as DNA, the CDR3 is TGTGCCAGCAGTGACAGGGCCGGAACTCCTGAAGCTTTCTTT. Amino acids: CASSDRAGTPEAFF.

This sequence joins TRBV6-1 and TRBJ2-7; 10 nucleotides match TRBD2. CDR3 length equals 14 residues. Germline trimming cut 4 bases from V and 5 bases from J; bases unmatched to any gene: 5. Per germline, CDR1 MNHNS and CDR2 SASEGT. The DNA for the CDR3 is TGTGCCAGCAGTGGAACTAGCGGGGTCGACGAGCAGTACTTC. Protein: CASSGTSGVDEQYF.

J is TRBJ1-4 and V is TRBV5-1, with 7 bases that match TRBD1. The germline V gene encodes CDR1 SGHRS and CDR2 YFSETQ. V dropped 0 bases and J dropped 8; count of bases not matched to a gene: 7. The CDR3 extends over 15 amino acids. This CDR3 is CASSLDPTGMEKLFF. The DNA for the CDR3 is TGCGCCAGCAGCTTGGATCCGACAGGGATGGAAAAACTGTTTTTT.

The chain carries TRBV11-2 and TRBJ2-3; TRBD2 agrees at 9 bases. CDR3 size: 17 residues. Germline-derived CDR1 and CDR2 are SGHAT and FQNNGV. V was pared by 1 base and J by 3 bases, with 8 bases of the junction left unmatched. The CDR3 protein is CASSLGVAGVGTDTQYF. In DNA, the CDR3 is TGTGCCAGCAGCTTAGGGGTAGCGGGGGTCGGTACAGATACGCAGTATTTT.

This clonotype showed up just a few times. CDR3 sequence: CASSSPAAQETQYF. Here the CDR3 DNA reads TGTGCCAGCTCATCTCCGGCCGCACAAGAGACCCAGTACTTC. The chain is built from TRBV18 and TRBJ2-5, with D uncertain. V was pared by 5 bases and J by 2 bases, with 12 bases between. The CDR3 has 14 residues. CDR1 and CDR2 (germline): KGHSH, LQKENI.

This clonotype was seen repeatedly, ten times or more. This sequence joins TRBV29-1 and TRBJ1-5, with unresolved D. The CDR3 runs 14 residues. CDR1 is SQVTM, CDR2 ANQGSEA, per germline. The V end was cut by 4 bases, the J end by 0 bases, with 10 bases between. CDR3 DNA sequence: TGCAGCGTTGCTCCTACGGATAGCAATCAGCCCCAGCATTTT. Protein: CSVAPTDSNQPQHF.

The chain is built from TRBV24-1 and TRBJ2-1; 7 bases match TRBD2. Germline V lookup: CDR1 KGHDR, CDR2 SFDVKD. Trimming removed 4 bases from V and 5 bases from J; junction bases left unmatched: 10. The CDR3 covers 16 residues. CDR3 protein: CATSEGGRSWDNEQFF. Written as DNA, the CDR3 is TGTGCCACCAGTGAGGGGGGGAGGTCCTGGGACAATGAGCAGTTCTTC.

This clonotype was counted a few times. The chain couples TRBV9 to TRBJ2-7, with 8 bases aligning to TRBD2. The ends lost 1 base at V and 6 bases at J; junction bases unmatched: 12. Germline CDR1 is SGDLS and CDR2 is YYNGEE. The CDR3 is 16 residues long. CDR3 coding DNA: TGTGCCAGCAGCGTATCGGATTTAGCGGGGCCTATCGAGCAGTACTTC. This sequence encodes CASSVSDLAGPIEQYF.

This clonotype was recorded many times. The genes are TRBV29-1 and TRBJ2-3; D call uncertain. Per the germline V gene, CDR1 is SQVTM and CDR2 is ANQGSEA. CDR3 length: 14 residues. The V end was cut by 7 bases, the J end by 1 base, with 15 bases between. The CDR3 here is CSADPRAGTDTQYF. Written as DNA, the CDR3 is TGCAGCGCGGATCCACGAGCCGGCACAGATACGCAGTATTTT.

The chain carries TRBV27 and TRBJ2-1, with TRBD2 matching 9 bases. Germline V CDR1 and CDR2: MNHEY, SMNVEV (reference sequence). The J segment lost 2 bases and the V segment lost 3 bases, leaving 14 bases of the junction unmatched. The CDR3 consists of 19 residues. CDR3: CASSFLVAGALAPYNEQFF. CDR3 sequence (DNA): TGTGCCAGCAGTTTTTTGGTAGCGGGGGCCCTAGCCCCCTACAATGAGCAGTTCTTC.

The genes are TRBV6-1 and TRBJ2-3, with 10 positions matching TRBD2. The CDR3 is made up of 16 amino acids. The V gene end was trimmed by 7 bases and the J gene end by 4 bases; junction bases not matched to a gene: 11. CDR1 and CDR2 (germline): MNHNS, SASEGT. Written as DNA, the CDR3 is TGTGCCAGCAACCACGGACTTAGCGGGGGGTCAGATACGCAGTATTTT. Its protein is CASNHGLSGGSDTQYF.

This clonotype was detected a few times. The chain has TRBV20-1 and TRBJ2-1, with D possibly being TRBD2 (7 bases). CDR1 DFQATT and CDR2 SNEGSKA come from the germline V gene (reference sequence). Trimming shortened V by 6 bases and J by 1 base, and 16 bases separated the two germline ends. CDR3 length equals 15 residues. The CDR3 coding sequence is TGCAGTGCAAAGGGGGGGGGAGGGTCCTACAATGAGCAGTTCTTC. Amino acid sequence: CSAKGGGGSYNEQFF.

The sample holds one count of this clonotype. This may arise from a read error, as a much more abundant clone is one base away. The chain couples TRBV5-1 to TRBJ2-2; D may be TRBD2 (7 bases). V lost 3 bases and J lost 5, with 17 bases in between. CDR1 SGHRS and CDR2 YFSETQ come from the germline V gene. The CDR3 totals 16 residues. CDR3 DNA: TGCGCCAGCAGCTCCGGACTAGGGGGTGCAACCGGGGAGCTGTTTTTT. Protein sequence: CASSSGLGGATGELFF.

This clonotype was counted between two and nine times. The rearrangement uses TRBV5-5 and TRBJ1-2, with TRBD1 as a possible D gene (6 bases). CDR1 and CDR2 (germline): SGHKS, YYEKEE (reference sequence). CDR3 length: 16 residues. Trimming shortened V by 2 bases and J by 4 bases, and 18 bases separated the two germline ends. The DNA for the CDR3 is TGTGCCAGCAGCTTTGAGCGGATTGGAGGGGGCTATGGCTACACCTTC. Translating gives CASSFERIGGGYGYTF.

This clonotype was found a few times. The genes are TRBV20-1 and TRBJ2-5; 8 bases map to TRBD1. Germline V gives CDR1 DFQATT, CDR2 SNEGSKA (reference sequence). V dropped 4 bases and J dropped 5; count of bases not matched to a gene: 9. The CDR3 loop spans 14 amino acids. CDR3 coding DNA: TGCAGTGCTATTCGGACAGGGAAAGGGGAGACCCAGTACTTC. It is translated as CSAIRTGKGETQYF.

This clonotype was detected many times. The V and J genes are TRBV4-3 and TRBJ1-4, with a weak D call TRBD1 (5 bases). V shed 1 base and J shed 4 bases, with 16 bases lying between them. Per germline, CDR1 LGHNA and CDR2 YSLEER. The CDR3 has 17 residues. The chain's CDR3 is CASSQGSGGDGNEKLFF. CDR3 DNA: TGCGCCAGCAGCCAAGGGTCGGGGGGAGATGGTAATGAAAAACTGTTTTTT.

This chain uses TRBV10-3 with TRBJ1-1; 9 bases agree with TRBD1. The CDR3 sequence is 15 residues long. Germline V gene sequence: CDR1 ENHRY, CDR2 SYGVKD. Losses at the gene ends were 6 bases for V and 1 base for J; bases not matched to a gene: 6. This chain's CDR3 is CAIRRWGQGNTEAFF. DNA of the CDR3: TGTGCCATCAGGCGCTGGGGACAGGGGAACACTGAAGCTTTCTTT.

The sample holds a few counts of this clonotype. The rearrangement joins TRBV9 to TRBJ1-1; unclear D gene. Germline loops: CDR1 SGDLS, CDR2 YYNGEE. The CDR3 sequence is 15 residues long. V was pared by 3 bases and J by 6 bases, with 18 bases between. CDR3 DNA sequence: TGTGCCAGCAGCGAAAGAGGGTCCGCAGTGGCTGAAGCTTTCTTT. Encoded protein: CASSERGSAVAEAFF. Full variable domain (missing parts from reference TRBV9 and TRBJ1-1): DSGVTQTPKHLITATGQRVTLRCSPRSGDLSVYWYQQSLDQGLQFLIQYYNGEERAKGNILERFSAQQFPDLHSELNLSSLELGDSALYFCASSERGSAVAEAFFGQGTRLTVV.

The chain recombines TRBV7-2 with TRBJ2-3; TRBD2 matches at 8 bases. CDR1 and CDR2 from the germline V gene are SGHTA and FQGNSA. The CDR3 is made up of 15 amino acids. V shed 2 bases, J shed 4 bases, and the junction held 5 bases outside the gene matches. DNA for the CDR3: TGTGCCAGCAGCTTACACCGGGGGGGCGCAGATACGCAGTATTTT. Its protein product is CASSLHRGGADTQYF.

The chain is built from TRBV29-1 and TRBJ1-2, with D perhaps matching TRBD1 (6 bases). Trimming removed 6 bases from V and 7 bases from J, with 9 bases in between. Germline CDR1 SQVTM, CDR2 ANQGSEA. This CDR3 is built from 10 residues. The CDR3 nucleotides are TGCAGCGTCTCGACAGGTGGCTACACCTTC. It codes for CSVSTGGYTF. Full variable domain (rest looked up from reference TRBV29-1 and TRBJ1-2): SAVISQKPSRDICQRGTSLTIQCQVDSQVTMMFWYRQQPGQSLTLIATANQGSEATYESGFVIDKFPISRPNLTFSTLTVSNMSPEDSSIYLCSVSTGGYTFGSGTRLTVV.

The rearrangement links TRBV30 to TRBJ2-3; unclear D gene. Trimming removed 0 bases from V and 4 bases from J, with 5 bases in between. The CDR3 sequence is 12 residues long. Germline CDR1 GTSNPN, CDR2 SVGIG (reference sequence). The CDR3 coding sequence is TGTGCCTGGAGTGTCGCGTCAGATACGCAGTATTTT. This translates into CAWSVASDTQYF.

This chain uses TRBV7-9 with TRBJ2-7, with 7 nucleotides matching TRBD1. Germline V gives CDR1 SEHNR, CDR2 FQNEAQ (reference sequence). V lost 5 bases, J lost 0 bases, and 7 bases stayed unmatched. This CDR3 has 15 amino acids. DNA for the CDR3: TGTGCCAGCAGCCGTGAAGCAGGGGGCTCCTACGAGCAGTACTTC. This codes for CASSREAGGSYEQYF.

This rearrangement joins TRBV11-2 to TRBJ2-1; either TRBD1 or TRBD2 may fit D (6 bases each). This CDR3 has 17 amino acids. V dropped 5 bases and J dropped 14 bases, with 31 bases sitting between them. In germline, CDR1 is SGHAT, CDR2 FQNNGV. CDR3 in amino acids: CASSPNVWGAGQHSEFF. CDR3 coding DNA: TGTGCCAGCAGCCCGAATGTATGGGGGGCGGGCCAACATTCAGAGTTCTTC.

This clonotype appeared a single time. The chain joins TRBV12-3 or TRBV12-4 to TRBJ2-3; perhaps TRBD1 as D (6 bases). There are 13 residues in the CDR3. V lost 6 bases and J lost 4, with 11 bases in between. This chain's CDR3 is CASRGTGSDTQYF. The CDR3 bases are TGTGCCAGCAGGGGCACAGGGTCAGATACGCAGTATTTT.

The J gene is TRBJ1-3, the V gene TRBV10-3; a weak D match, TRBD1 (5 bases). This CDR3 is built from 16 residues. CDR1 and CDR2 (germline): ENHRY, SYGVKD. Trimming removed 4 bases at V and 0 bases at J, with 13 bases between. The DNA for the CDR3 is TGTGCCATCAGTGTATCGGGGCAACCCTCTGGAAACACCATATATTTT. Protein product: CAISVSGQPSGNTIYF.

This clonotype was seen a few times. J is TRBJ2-3 and V is TRBV28; the match to TRBD2 covers 11 bases. The junction had 13 bases not matched to a gene; V was cut back by 3 bases and J by 5 bases. The CDR3 sequence is 18 residues long. Germline V gene lookup returns CDR1 MDHEN and CDR2 SYDVKM. The CDR3 region is CASSFPRIGTSGRDTQYF. In DNA form, the CDR3 reads TGTGCCAGCAGTTTCCCCCGGATTGGGACTAGCGGAAGAGATACGCAGTATTTT.

This chain links TRBV20-1 with TRBJ2-3; TRBD2 matches at 9 bases. In germline, CDR1 is DFQATT, CDR2 SNEGSKA (reference sequence). Trimming cost V 5 bases and J 10 bases; bases outside gene matches: 4. The CDR3 length is 11 residues. CDR3 sequence: CSAVAGEAQYF. CDR3 sequence (DNA): TGCAGTGCTGTAGCGGGGGAAGCGCAGTATTTT.

This chain connects TRBV7-2 to TRBJ1-2; 7 bases agree with TRBD1. This CDR3 spans 14 amino acids. The ends lost 4 bases at V and 0 bases at J; junction bases unmatched: 2. Germline V gene data show CDR1 as SGHTA and CDR2 as FQGNSA. The CDR3 sequence: CASSWGQSNYGYTF. The CDR3 nucleotides are TGTGCCAGCAGCTGGGGACAGTCTAACTATGGCTACACCTTC.

The chain is built from TRBV3-1 and TRBJ1-1, with D perhaps TRBD1 (5 bases). The CDR3 sequence is 13 residues long. Germline-derived CDR1 and CDR2 are LGHDT and YNNKEL (reference sequence). Deletions cut 1 base from V and 7 bases from J, with 10 bases between. CDR3 coding DNA: TGTGCCAGCAGCCAAGTCGCCGGGGGTGAAGCTTTCTTT. Protein sequence: CASSQVAGGEAFF.

This clonotype was picked up a small number of times. The rearrangement joins TRBV20-1 to TRBJ1-2, with D tentatively TRBD1 (5 bases). Trimming took 3 bases from V and 5 from J, leaving 19 bases between them. This CDR3 has 15 amino acids. The germline gives CDR1 DFQATT, CDR2 SNEGSKA (reference sequence). The CDR3 DNA is TGCAGTGCTAGTGGTTCCGAAGGCAGGGTATATGGCTACACCTTC. Residues: CSASGSEGRVYGYTF.